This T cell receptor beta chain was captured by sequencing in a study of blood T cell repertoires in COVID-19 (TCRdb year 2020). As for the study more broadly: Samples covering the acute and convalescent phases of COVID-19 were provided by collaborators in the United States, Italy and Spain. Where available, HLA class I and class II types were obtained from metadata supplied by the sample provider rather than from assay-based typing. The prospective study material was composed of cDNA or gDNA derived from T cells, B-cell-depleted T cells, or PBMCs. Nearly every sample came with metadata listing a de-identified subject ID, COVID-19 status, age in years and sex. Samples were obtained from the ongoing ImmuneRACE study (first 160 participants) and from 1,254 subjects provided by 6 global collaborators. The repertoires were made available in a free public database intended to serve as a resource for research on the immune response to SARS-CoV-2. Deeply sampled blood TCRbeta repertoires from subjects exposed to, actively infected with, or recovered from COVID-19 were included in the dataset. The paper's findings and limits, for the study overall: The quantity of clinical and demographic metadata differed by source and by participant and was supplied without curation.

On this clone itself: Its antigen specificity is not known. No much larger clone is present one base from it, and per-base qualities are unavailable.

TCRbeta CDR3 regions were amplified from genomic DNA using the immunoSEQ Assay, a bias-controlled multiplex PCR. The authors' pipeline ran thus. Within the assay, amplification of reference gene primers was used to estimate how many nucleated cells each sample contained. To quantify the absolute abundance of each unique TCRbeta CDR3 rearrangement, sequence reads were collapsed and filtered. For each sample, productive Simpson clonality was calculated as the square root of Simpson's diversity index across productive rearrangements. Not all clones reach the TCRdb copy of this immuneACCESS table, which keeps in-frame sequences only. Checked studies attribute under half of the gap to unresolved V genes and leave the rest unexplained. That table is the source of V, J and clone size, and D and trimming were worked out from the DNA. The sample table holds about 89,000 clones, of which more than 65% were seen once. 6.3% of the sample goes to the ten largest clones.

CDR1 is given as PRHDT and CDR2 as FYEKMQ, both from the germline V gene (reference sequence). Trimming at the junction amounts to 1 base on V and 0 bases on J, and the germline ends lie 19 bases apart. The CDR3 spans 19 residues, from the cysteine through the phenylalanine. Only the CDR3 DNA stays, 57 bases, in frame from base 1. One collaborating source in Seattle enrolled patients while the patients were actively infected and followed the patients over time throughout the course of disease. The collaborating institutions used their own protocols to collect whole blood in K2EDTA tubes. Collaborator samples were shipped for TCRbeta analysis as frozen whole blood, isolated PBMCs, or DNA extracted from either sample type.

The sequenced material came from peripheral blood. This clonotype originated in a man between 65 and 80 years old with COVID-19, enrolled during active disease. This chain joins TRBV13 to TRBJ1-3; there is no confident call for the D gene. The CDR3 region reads CASSLDYIGGPFSGNTIYF. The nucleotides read TGTGCCAGCAGCTTAGATTATATCGGTGGGCCCTTCTCTGGAAACACCATATATTTT.